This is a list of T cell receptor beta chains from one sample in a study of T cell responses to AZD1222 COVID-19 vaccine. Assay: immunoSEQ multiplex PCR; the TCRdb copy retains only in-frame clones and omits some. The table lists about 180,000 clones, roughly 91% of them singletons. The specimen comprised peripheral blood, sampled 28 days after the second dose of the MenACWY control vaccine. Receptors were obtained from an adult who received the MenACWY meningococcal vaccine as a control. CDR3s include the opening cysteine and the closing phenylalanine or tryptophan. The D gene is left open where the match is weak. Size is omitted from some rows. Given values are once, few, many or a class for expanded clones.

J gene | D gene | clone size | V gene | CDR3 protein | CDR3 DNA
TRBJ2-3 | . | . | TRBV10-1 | CASSRSTDTQYF | TGCGCCAGCTCGAGGAGCACAGATACGCAGTATTTT
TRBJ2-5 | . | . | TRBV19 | CASNPTGTPQTQYF | TGTGCCAGTAACCCTACCGGGACTCCCCAGACCCAGTACTTC
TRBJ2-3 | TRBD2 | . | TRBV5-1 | CASSLEPLAGARTDTQYF | TGCGCCAGCAGCTTGGAACCACTAGCGGGGGCCCGCACAGATACGCAGTATTTT
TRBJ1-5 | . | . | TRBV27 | CASGEGDPNQPQHF | TGTGCCAGCGGAGAGGGGGACCCCAATCAGCCCCAGCATTTT
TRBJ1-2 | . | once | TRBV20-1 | CSASSQAAGYGYTF | TGCAGTGCGAGTAGCCAAGCTGCGGGCTATGGCTACACCTTC
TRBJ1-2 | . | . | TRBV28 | CASSYAGQPYYGYTF | TGTGCCAGCAGTTACGCCGGACAGCCATACTATGGCTACACCTTC
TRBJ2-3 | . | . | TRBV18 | CASSRYTDTQYF | TGTGCCAGCTCCCGGTACACAGATACGCAGTATTTT
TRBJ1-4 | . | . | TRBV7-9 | CASSFSVNEKLFF | TGTGCCAGCAGCTTCTCAGTCAATGAAAAACTGTTTTTT
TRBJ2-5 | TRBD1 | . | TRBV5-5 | CASSFSPGTGGETQYF | TGTGCCAGCAGCTTCTCCCCCGGGACAGGGGGAGAGACCCAGTACTTC
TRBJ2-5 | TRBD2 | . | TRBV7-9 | CASSRLAGGQETQYF | TGTGCCAGCAGCCGACTAGCGGGGGGCCAAGAGACCCAGTACTTC